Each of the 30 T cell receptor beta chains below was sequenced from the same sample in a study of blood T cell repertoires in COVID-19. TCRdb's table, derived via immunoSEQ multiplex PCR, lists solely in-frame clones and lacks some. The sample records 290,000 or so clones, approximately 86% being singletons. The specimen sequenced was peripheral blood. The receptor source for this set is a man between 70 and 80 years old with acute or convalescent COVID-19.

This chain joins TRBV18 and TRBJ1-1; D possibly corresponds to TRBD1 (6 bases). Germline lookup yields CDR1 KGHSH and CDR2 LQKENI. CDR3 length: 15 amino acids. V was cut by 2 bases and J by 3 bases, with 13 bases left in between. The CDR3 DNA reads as TGTGCCAGCTCACCAGGGGGCTGGGGCGACACTGAAGCTTTCTTT. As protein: CASSPGGWGDTEAFF.

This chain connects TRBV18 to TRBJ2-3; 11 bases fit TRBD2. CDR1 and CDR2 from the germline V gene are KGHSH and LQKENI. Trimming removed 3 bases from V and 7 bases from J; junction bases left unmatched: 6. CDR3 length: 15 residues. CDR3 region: CASSPTSGSSNTQYF. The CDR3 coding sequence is TGTGCCAGCTCACCTACTAGCGGGAGCAGTAATACGCAGTATTTT.

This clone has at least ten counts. CDR3 nucleotide sequence: TGTGCCAGTAATAACAGGGGTAAAGCTTTCTTT. Amino acid sequence: CASNNRGKAFF. The chain carries TRBV19 and TRBJ1-1; TRBD1 matches 7 bases. The length of the CDR3 is 11 residues. Germline CDR1 reads LNHDA; CDR2 reads SQIVND (reference sequence). With V trimmed by 7 bases and J by 9 bases, 5 bases remained unmatched.

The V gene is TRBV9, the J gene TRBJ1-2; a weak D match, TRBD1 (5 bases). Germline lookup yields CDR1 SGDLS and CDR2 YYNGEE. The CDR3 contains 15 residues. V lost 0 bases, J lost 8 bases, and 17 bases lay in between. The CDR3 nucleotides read TGTGCCAGCAGCGTAGCTGAAGGGCCAGGGCAGGGCTACACCTTC. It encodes CASSVAEGPGQGYTF. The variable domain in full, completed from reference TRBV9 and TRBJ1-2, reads DSGVTQTPKHLITATGQRVTLRCSPRSGDLSVYWYQQSLDQGLQFLIQYYNGEERAKGNILERFSAQQFPDLHSELNLSSLELGDSALYFCASSVAEGPGQGYTFGSGTRLTVV.

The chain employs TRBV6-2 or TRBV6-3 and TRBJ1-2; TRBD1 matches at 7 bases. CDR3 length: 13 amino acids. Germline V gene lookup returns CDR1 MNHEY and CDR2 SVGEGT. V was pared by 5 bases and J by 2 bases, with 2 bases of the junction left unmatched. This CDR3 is CASSPGQNYGYTF. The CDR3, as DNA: TGTGCCAGCAGTCCGGGACAGAACTATGGCTACACCTTC.

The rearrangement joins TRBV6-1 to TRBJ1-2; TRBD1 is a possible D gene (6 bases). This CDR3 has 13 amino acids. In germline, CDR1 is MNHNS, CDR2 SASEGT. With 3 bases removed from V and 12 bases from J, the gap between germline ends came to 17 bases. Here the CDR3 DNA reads TGTGCCAGCAGTGAGGCTGCAGGGGAGTGGCACACCTTC. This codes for CASSEAAGEWHTF.

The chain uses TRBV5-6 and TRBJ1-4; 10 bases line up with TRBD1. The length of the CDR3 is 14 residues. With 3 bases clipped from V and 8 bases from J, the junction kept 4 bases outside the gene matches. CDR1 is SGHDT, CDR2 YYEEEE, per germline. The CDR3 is CASSSGTGVEKLFF. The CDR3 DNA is TGTGCCAGCAGCTCGGGGACAGGGGTAGAAAAACTGTTTTTT.

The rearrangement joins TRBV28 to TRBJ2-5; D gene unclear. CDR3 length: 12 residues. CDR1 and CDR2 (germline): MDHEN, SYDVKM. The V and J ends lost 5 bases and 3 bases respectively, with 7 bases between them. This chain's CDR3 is CASSPPKETQYF. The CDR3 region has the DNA TGTGCCAGCAGTCCCCCCAAAGAGACCCAGTACTTC.

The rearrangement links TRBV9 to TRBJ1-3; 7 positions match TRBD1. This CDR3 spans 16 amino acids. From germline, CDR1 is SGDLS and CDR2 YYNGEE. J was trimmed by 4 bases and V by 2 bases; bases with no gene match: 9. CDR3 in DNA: TGTGCCAGCAGCGTGGCTCCGGACAGGCTAGGAAACACCATATATTTT. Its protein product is CASSVAPDRLGNTIYF.

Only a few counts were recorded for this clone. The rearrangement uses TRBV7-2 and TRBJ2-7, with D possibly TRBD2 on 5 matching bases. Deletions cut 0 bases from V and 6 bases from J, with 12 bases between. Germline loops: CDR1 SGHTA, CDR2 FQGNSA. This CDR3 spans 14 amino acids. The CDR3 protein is CASSLAEFRGEQYF. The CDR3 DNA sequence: TGTGCCAGCAGCTTAGCGGAGTTCCGGGGCGAGCAGTACTTC.

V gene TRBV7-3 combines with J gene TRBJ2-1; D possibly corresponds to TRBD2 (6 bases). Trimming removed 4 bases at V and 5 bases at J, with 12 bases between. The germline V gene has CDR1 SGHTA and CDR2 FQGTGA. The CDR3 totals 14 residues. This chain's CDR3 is CASSSSGRNNEQFF. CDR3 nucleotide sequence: TGTGCCAGCAGCTCCAGCGGGCGAAACAATGAGCAGTTCTTC.

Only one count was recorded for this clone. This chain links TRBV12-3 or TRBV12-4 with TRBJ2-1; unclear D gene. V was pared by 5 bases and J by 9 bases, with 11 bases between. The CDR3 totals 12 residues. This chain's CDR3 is CASSQDYTEQFF. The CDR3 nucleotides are TGTGCCAGCAGTCAGGATTATACTGAGCAGTTCTTC.

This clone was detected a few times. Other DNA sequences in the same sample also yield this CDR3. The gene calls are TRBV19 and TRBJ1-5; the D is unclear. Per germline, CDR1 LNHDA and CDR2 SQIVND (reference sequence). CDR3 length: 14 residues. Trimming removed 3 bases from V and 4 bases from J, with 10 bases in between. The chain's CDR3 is CASSIRGLNQPQHF. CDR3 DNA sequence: TGTGCCAGTAGTATTAGAGGCTTGAATCAGCCCCAGCATTTT.

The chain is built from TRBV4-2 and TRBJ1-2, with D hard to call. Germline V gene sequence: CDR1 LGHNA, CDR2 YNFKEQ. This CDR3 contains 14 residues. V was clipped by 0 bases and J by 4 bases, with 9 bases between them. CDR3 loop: CASSQEFSVYGYTF. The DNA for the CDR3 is TGTGCCAGCAGCCAAGAGTTCAGCGTCTATGGCTACACCTTC.

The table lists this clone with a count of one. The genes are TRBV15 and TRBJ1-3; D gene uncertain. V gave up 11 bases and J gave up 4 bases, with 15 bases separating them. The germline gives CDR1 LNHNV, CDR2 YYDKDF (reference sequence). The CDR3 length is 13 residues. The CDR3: CASSTGGGNTIYF. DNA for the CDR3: TGTGCCTCCTCAACGGGAGGGGGAAACACCATATATTTT.

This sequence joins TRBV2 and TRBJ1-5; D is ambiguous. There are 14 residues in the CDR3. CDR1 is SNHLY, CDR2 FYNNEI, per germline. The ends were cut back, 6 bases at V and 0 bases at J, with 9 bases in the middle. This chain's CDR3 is CASSRHNSNQPQHF. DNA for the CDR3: TGTGCCAGCAGCCGACACAATAGCAATCAGCCCCAGCATTTT.

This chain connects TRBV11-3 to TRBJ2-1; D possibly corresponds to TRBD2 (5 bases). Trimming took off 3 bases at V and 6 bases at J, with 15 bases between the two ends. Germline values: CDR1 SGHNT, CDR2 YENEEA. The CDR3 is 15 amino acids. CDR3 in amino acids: CASSFEGTTRNEQFF. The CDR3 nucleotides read TGTGCCAGCAGCTTCGAGGGTACCACCCGCAATGAGCAGTTCTTC. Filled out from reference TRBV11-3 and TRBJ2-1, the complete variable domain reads EAGVVQSPRYKIIEKKQPVAFWCNPISGHNTLYWYLQNLGQGPELLIRYENEEAVDDSQLPKDRFSAERLKGVDSTLKIQPAELGDSAVYLCASSFEGTTRNEQFFGPGTRLTVL.

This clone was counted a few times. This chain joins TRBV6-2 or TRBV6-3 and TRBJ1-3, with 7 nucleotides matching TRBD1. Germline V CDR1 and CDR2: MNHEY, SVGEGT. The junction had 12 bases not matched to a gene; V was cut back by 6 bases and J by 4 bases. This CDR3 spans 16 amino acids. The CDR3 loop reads CASSRRTGLIGNTIYF. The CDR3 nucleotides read TGTGCCAGCAGCAGGAGGACAGGCCTTATCGGAAACACCATATATTTT.

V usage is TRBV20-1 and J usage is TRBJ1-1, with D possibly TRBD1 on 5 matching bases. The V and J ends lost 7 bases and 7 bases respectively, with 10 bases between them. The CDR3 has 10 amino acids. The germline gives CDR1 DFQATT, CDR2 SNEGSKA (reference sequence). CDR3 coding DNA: TGCAGTGTTATAAGGGGTGAAGCTTTCTTT. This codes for CSVIRGEAFF.

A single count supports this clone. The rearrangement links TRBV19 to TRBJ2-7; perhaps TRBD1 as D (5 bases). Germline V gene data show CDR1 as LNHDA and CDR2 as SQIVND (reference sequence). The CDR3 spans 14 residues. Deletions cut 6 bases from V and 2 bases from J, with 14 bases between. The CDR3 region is CASSTSGIPYEQYF. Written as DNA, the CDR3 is TGTGCCAGTAGCACCTCAGGGATACCCTACGAGCAGTACTTC.

In DNA form, the CDR3 reads TGCGCCAGCAGCCCCGGACAGGGCTCCGGGCTTGGAGCTTTCTTT. Translated, it gives CASSPGQGSGLGAFF. The chain carries TRBV5-1 and TRBJ1-1; 8 bases fit TRBD1. V shed 4 bases, J shed 10 bases, and the junction held 15 bases outside the gene matches. The CDR3 contains 15 residues. Germline CDR1 is SGHRS and CDR2 is YFSETQ. The full variable domain, in which reference TRBV5-1 and TRBJ1-1 provide the parts outside the CDR3, is KAGVTQTPRYLIKTRGQQVTLSCSPISGHRSVSWYQQTPGQGLQFLFEYFSETQRNKGNFPGRFSGRQFSNSRSEMNVSTLELGDSALYLCASSPGQGSGLGAFFGQGTRLTVV.

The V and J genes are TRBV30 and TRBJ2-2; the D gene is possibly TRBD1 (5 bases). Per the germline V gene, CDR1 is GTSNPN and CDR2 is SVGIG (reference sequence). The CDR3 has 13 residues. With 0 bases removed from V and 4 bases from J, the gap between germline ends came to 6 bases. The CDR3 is CAWSVQGTGELFF. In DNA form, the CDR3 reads TGTGCCTGGAGTGTCCAGGGCACCGGGGAGCTGTTTTTT.

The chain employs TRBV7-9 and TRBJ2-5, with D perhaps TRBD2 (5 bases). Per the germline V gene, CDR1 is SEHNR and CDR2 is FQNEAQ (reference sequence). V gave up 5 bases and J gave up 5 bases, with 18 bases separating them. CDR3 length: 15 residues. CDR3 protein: CASSPSWARRETQYF. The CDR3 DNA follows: TGTGCCAGCAGCCCCTCGTGGGCGCGGAGGGAGACCCAGTACTTC.

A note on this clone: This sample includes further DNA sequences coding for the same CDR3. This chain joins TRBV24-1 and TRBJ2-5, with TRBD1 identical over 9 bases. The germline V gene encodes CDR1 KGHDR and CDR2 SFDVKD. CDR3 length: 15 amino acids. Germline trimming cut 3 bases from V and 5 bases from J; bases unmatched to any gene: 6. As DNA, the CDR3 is TGTGCCACCAGTGATCCACAGGGGGCAGGTGAGACCCAGTACTTC. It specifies CATSDPQGAGETQYF.

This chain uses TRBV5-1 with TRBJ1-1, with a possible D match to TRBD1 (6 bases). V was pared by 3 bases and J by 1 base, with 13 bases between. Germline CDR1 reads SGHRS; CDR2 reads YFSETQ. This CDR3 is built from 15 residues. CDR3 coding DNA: TGCGCCAGCAGCTCTACAGGGAAACGGAACACTGAAGCTTTCTTT. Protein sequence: CASSSTGKRNTEAFF.

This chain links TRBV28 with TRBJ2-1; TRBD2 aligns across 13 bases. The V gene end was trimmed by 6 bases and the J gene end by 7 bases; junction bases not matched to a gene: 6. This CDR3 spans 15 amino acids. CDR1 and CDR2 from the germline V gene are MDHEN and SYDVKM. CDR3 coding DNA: TGTGCCAGCAGCCGCACTAGCGGGGGGGCGAATGAGCAGTTCTTC. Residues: CASSRTSGGANEQFF.

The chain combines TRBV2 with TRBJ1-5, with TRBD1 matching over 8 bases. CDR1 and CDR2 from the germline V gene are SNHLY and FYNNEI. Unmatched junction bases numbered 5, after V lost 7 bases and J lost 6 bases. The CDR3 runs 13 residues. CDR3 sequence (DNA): TGTGCCAGCACAGGGGGCGGTATTCAGCCCCAGCATTTT. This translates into CASTGGGIQPQHF.

CDR3 in DNA: TGCGCCAGCAGCCGAGACAGGGGCGCCGCCCCGAATTATGGCTACACCTTC. This sequence encodes CASSRDRGAAPNYGYTF. The chain recombines TRBV4-1 with TRBJ1-2, with 8 bases that match TRBD1. The CDR3 length is 17 residues. Germline CDR1 MGHRA, CDR2 YSYEKL. The trim removed 4 bases at V and 5 bases at J, leaving 15 bases unmatched.

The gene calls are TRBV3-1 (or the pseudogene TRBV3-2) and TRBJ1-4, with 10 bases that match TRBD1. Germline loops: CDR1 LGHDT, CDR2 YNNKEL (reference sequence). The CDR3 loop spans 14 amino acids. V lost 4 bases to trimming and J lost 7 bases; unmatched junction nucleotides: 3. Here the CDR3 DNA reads TGTGCCAGCAGCCTGACAGGGGGCTTTGAAAAACTGTTTTTT. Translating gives CASSLTGGFEKLFF.

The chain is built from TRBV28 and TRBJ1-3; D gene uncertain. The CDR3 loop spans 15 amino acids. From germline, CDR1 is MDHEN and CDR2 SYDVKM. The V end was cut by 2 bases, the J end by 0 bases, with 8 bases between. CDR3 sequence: CASSLSLLSGNTIYF. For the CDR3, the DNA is TGTGCCAGCAGTTTAAGCCTCCTCTCTGGAAACACCATATATTTT.